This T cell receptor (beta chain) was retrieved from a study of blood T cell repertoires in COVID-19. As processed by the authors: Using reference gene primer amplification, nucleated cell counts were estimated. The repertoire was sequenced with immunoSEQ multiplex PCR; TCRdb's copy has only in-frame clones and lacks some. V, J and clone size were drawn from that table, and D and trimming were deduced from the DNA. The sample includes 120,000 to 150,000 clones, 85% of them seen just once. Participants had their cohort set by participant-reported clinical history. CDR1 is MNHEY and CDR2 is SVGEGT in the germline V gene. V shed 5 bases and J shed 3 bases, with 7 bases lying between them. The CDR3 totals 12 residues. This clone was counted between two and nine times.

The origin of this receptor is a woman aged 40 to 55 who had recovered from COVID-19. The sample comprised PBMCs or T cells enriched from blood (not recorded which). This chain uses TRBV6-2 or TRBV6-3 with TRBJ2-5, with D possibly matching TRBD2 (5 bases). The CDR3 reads CASSPGEETQYF. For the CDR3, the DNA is TGTGCCAGCAGTCCCGGGGAAGAGACCCAGTACTTC.